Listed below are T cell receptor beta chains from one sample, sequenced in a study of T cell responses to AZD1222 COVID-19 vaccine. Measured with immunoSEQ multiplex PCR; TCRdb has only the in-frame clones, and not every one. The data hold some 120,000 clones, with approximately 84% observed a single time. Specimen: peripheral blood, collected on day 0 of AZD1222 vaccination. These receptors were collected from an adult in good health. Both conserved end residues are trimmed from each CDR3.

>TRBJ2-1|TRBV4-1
ASSQGTSLSVSYNEQF
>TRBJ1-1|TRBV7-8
ASSPEQVNTEAF
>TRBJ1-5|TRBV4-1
ASSQDTGTIQPQH
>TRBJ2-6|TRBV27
ASSLKITGGLISGANVLT
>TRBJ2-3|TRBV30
AWSVSSGSSTDTQY
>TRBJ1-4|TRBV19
ASSIGPPGQKLF
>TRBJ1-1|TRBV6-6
ASKPGTAMNTEAF
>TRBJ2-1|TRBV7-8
ASSPGISNEQF
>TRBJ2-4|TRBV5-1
ASSFGLAGESRGDIQY
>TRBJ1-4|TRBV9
ASSPTRQGTNEKLF
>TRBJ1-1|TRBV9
ASSPWTEAEAF
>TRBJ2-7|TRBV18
ASSAQGGALAYEQY
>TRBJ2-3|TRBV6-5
ASRTQGWEDTQY
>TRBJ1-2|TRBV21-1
ASSRQVSDYGYT
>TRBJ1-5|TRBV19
ASRPVDGASNQPQH
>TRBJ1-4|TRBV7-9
ASSQAGTRLEKLF
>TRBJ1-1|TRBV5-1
ASSLDRGSGTEAF
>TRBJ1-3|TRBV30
AWTWVSGNTIY
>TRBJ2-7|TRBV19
ASSPAWSGTGGNEQY
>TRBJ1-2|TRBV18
ASSPQGTGYT
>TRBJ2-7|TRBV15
ATSAGSSYEQY
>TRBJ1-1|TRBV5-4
ASSLDPGGMNTEAF
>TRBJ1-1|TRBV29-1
SVEVFEEKMNTEAF
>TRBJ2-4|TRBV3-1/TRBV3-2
ASGKELGKNIQY
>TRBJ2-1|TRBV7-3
ASSLRAGSSYNEQF
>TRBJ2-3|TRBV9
ASSVYGQPSTDTQY
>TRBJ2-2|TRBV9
ASSVQGQGGELF
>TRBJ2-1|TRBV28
ASTRLASGDEQF
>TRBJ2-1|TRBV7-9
ASSSTRVRRNEQF
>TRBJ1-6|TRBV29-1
SAIRSAATYNSPLH
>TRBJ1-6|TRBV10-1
ASSEPKSLAGSPLH
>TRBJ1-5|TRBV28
ASSFLGNQPQH
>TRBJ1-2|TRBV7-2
ASSIFSGEAIGYT
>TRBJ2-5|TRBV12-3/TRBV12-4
ASSQTGTAN
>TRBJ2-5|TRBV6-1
ASSEATVPTVETQY
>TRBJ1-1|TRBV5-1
ASSDSMGGSAF
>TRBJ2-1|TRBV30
AGRTGTAYNEQF
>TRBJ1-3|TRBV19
ASICTIY
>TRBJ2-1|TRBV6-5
ASRGSGSYEQF
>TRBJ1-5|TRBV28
ASSVVPANQPQH
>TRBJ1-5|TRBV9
ASSVSSTNQPQH
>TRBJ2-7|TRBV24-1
ALRLGLNVDEQY
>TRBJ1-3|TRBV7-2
ASSLVDRGHSGNTIY
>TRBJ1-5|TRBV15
ATSRVAGSGQPQH
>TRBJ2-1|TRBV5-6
ASSLDRPYNGQF
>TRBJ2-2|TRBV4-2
ASSQRDPGTGELF
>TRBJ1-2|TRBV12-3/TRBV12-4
ASSFGRDYGYT
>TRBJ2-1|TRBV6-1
ASSEVASGSNEQF
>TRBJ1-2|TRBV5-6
ASSLDGGIGYT
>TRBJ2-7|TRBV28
ASSLLRGGYEQY
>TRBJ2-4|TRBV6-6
ASSYGLAGAKNIQY
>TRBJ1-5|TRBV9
ASSAQAGDQPQH
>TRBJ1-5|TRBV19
ASRLLAGGGQPQH